There are many counts of the clone carrying this T cell receptor (beta chain). A sample-barcoded 5' primer and a J-beta primer mix were used in a second PCR of about 7 to 12 cycles. MiXCR, applied by TCRdb to the 5' RACE reads, yields one record per CDR3 protein. The data show over 500,000 distinct CDR3 sequences, with roughly a quarter seen just once and approximately 3.6% held by the top ten. The CDR3 spans 14 residues. CDR1 is SGDLS and CDR2 is YYNGEE in the germline V gene. V dropped 0 bases and J dropped 0 bases, with 7 bases sitting between them. The data belong to a study of blood T cells in healthy people across ages. This sample was shared with a second study, whose subject was T cells of mothers and their children.

The TCR comes from a boy aged 2 to 9 in good health. The chain joins TRBV9 to TRBJ2-7; D is undetermined. The source material was blood. In DNA, the CDR3 is TGTGCCAGCAGCGTAGGTCCGAGCTCCTACGAGCAGTACTTC. It yields the protein CASSVGPSSYEQYF.